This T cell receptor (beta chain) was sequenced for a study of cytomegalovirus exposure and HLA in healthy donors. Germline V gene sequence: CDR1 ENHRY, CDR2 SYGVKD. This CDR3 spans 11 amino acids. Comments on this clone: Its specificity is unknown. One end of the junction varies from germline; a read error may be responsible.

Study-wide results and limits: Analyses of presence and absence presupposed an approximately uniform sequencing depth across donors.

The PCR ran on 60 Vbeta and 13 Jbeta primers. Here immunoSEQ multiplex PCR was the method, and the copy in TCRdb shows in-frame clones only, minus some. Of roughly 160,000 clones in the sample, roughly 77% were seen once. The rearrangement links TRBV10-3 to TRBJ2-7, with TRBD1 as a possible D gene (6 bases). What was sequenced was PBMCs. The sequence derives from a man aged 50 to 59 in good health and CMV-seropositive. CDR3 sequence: CAISDSGTLSF. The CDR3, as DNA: TGTGCCATCAGTGACTCCGGGACACTATCCTTC.